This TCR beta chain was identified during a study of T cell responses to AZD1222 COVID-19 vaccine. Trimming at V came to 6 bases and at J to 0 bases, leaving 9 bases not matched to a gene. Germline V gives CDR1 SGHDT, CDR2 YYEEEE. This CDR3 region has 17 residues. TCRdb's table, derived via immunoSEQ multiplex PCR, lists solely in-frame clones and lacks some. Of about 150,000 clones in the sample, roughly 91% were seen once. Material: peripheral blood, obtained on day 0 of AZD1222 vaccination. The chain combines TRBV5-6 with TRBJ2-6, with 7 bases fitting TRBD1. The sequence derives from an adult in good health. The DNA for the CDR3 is TGTGCCAGCACCGGGACAGCGCGACTCTCTGGGGCCAACGTCCTGACTTTC. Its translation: CASTGTARLSGANVLTF.